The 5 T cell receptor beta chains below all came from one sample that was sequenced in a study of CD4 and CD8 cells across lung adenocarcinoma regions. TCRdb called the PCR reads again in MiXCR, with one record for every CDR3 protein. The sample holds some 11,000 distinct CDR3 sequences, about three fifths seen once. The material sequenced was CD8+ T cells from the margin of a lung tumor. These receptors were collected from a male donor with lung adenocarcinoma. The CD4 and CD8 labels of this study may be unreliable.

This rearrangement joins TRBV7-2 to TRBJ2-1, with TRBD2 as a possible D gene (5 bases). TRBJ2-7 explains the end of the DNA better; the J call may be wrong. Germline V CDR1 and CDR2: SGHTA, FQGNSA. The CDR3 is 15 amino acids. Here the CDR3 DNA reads TGTGCCAGCAGCTTAGATGGAGGCACTTTCAATGAGCAGTACTTC. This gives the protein CASSLDGGTFNEQYF.

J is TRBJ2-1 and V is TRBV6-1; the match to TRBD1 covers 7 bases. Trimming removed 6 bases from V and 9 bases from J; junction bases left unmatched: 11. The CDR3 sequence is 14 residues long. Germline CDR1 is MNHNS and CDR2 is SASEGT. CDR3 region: CASRKPGQWGEQFF. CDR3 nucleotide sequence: TGTGCCAGCAGGAAACCGGGACAGTGGGGTGAGCAGTTCTTC.

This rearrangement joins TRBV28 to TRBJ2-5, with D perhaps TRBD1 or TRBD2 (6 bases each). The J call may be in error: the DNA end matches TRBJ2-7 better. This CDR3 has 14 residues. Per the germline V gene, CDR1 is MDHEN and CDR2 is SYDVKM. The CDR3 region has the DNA TGTGCCAGCAGTTTCGGGGGCAGCCTATACGAGCAGTACGTC. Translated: CASSFGGSLYEQYV.

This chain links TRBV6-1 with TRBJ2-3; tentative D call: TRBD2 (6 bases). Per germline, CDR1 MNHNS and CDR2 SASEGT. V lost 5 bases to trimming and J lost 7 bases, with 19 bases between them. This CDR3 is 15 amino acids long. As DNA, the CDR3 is TGTGCCAGCAGTCGGGGGTCTCAAAGGGGAAATACGCAGTATTTT. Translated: CASSRGSQRGNTQYF.

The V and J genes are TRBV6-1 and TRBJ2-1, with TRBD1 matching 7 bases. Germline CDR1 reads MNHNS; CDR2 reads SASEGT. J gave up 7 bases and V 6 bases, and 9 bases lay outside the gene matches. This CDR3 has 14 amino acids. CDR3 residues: CASSPGQSLNEQFF. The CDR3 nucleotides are TGTGCCAGCAGCCCGGGACAGAGCCTAAATGAGCAGTTCTTC.